Below are 32 T cell receptor beta chains sequenced from a single sample in a study of tumor-infiltrating lymphocytes in glioblastoma multiforme. TCRB libraries came from RNA via three nested multiplex PCR rounds. Each CDR3 protein is one row after TCRdb ran MiXCR on the multiplex PCR reads. The sample carries about 32,000 distinct CDR3 sequences, roughly 64% recorded once. The specimen sequenced was brain tumor tissue. Receptor source: a male donor with glioblastoma.

Regarding this clonotype: The conserved phenylalanine or tryptophan normally closing the CDR3 is absent here, so this likely arose from a read error. This chain links TRBV12-3 or TRBV12-4 with TRBJ2-3; weak D call: TRBD2 (6 bases). The CDR3 sequence is 16 residues long. The CDR3 DNA reads as TGTGCTAGCAGTTACGGGGGTCCGGGTGTAACAGATACGCAGTATGTT. Translating it yields CASSYGGPGVTDTQYV.

As concerns this clonotype: Possible read error: a much larger clone is one base away. The V call is TRBV28, the J call TRBJ2-5; no reliable D call. Germline V gives CDR1 MDHEN, CDR2 SYDVKM. The CDR3 runs 14 residues. V was shortened by 1 base and J by 0 bases, with 6 bases between the two germline ends. CDR3: CASSLLGDQETQYF. CDR3 DNA: TGTGCCAGCAGTTTATTAGGCGACCAAGAGACCCAGTACTTC.

This CDR3 is CASSQGGAGETQYF. CDR3 coding DNA: TGCGCCAGCAGCCAAGGGGGGGCGGGGGAGACCCAGTACTTC. The chain recombines TRBV4-1 with TRBJ2-5; either TRBD1 or TRBD2 may supply D (6 bases each). Trimming stripped 1 base from V and 5 bases from J, with 11 bases between. The CDR3 contains 14 residues. Germline V gene data show CDR1 as MGHRA and CDR2 as YSYEKL.

For this clonotype: This sequence may be a read error, since a much larger clone differs from it by one base. The gene calls are TRBV10-3 and TRBJ2-7; TRBD1 matches at 8 bases. CDR1 is ENHRY, CDR2 SYGVKD, per germline. The CDR3 is 15 residues long. The CDR3 protein is CAISEATGASYEQHF. In nucleotides, the CDR3 is TGTGCCATCAGTGAGGCGACAGGGGCCTCATACGAGCAGCACTTC.

Turning to this clonotype: A much larger clone sits a single nucleotide away, making a read error possible. J is TRBJ1-4 and V is TRBV5-1, with D tentatively TRBD1 (5 bases). The V and J ends lost 4 bases and 7 bases respectively, with 11 bases between them. The CDR3 runs 13 residues. Germline V lookup: CDR1 SGHRS, CDR2 YFSETQ. The CDR3 sequence: CASSDGGGEKLFF. In nucleotides, the CDR3 is TGCGCCAGCAGCGATGGGGGGGGTGAAAAACTGTTTTTT.

This clonotype was observed once. A single base separates this from a much larger clone, so it may be a read error. J is TRBJ2-3 and V is TRBV28, with D hard to call. This CDR3 is built from 13 residues. Looked up from germline, CDR1 is MDHEN and CDR2 is SYDVKM. The ends were cut back, 0 bases at V and 6 bases at J, with 7 bases in the middle. In nucleotides, the CDR3 is TGTGCCAGCAGTTTATGGCTGACGGATACGCAGTATTTT. It codes for CASSLWLTDTQYF.

With regard to this clonotype: Being one base from a much bigger clone, this may be a read error. J is TRBJ2-2 and V is TRBV5-1; a possible D gene is TRBD2 (6 bases). The CDR3 extends over 17 amino acids. Germline loops: CDR1 SGHRS, CDR2 YFSETQ. DNA of the CDR3: TGCGCCAGCAGCCAAGCGAATACGCGCGCGAACACCGGGGGGCTGTTTTTT. Translating it yields CASSQANTRANTGGLFF.

Comment on this clonotype: A junction end diverges from the germline sequence, so it may reflect a read error. The V call is TRBV28, the J call TRBJ2-3; TRBD2 agrees at 10 bases. This CDR3 region has 15 residues. In germline, CDR1 is MDHEN, CDR2 SYDVKM. Written as DNA, the CDR3 is TGTGCCAGCAGATCTAGCGGGAGAGGCACCGATACGCAGTATTTT. This encodes CASRSSGRGTDTQYF.

On this clonotype: One end of the junction varies from germline; a read error may be responsible. The gene calls are TRBV11-2 and TRBJ1-3; no definite D call. This CDR3 is built from 16 residues. CDR1 is SGHAT and CDR2 is FQNNGV in the germline V gene. CDR3 DNA: TGTGCCGGCAGCTTAGTAGGCTCCTACTCTGAAAACACCATATATTTT. Amino acids: CAGSLVGSYSENTIYF.

As concerns this clonotype: This may be a read error: a much more frequent sequence differs by one nucleotide. V gene TRBV30 combines with J gene TRBJ2-3; 7 nucleotides align to TRBD2. The CDR3 totals 16 residues. Germline assignment: CDR1 GTSNPN and CDR2 SVGIG (reference sequence). V was clipped by 3 bases and J by 0 bases; unmatched bases: 9. For the CDR3, the DNA is TGTGCCTGGAGGTGGGAGGGAAGGACTAGCACAGATACGCAGTATTTT. Encoded protein: CAWRWEGRTSTDTQYF.

Points on this clonotype: At one boundary the junction diverges from the germline segment, which might be a read error. DNA of the CDR3: TGTGCTAGCAGCGTCCAGACCTCCAGGACAGATACGCAGTGTTTT. This sequence encodes CASSVQTSRTDTQCF. This chain connects TRBV6-5 to TRBJ2-3; D might be TRBD1 (6 bases). This CDR3 has 15 residues. Germline values: CDR1 MNHEY, CDR2 SVGAGI.

This clonotype showed up just a few times. An end of the junction does not agree with germline; a read error may underlie this. The chain is built from TRBV4-1 and TRBJ1-2, with 7 bases matching TRBD1. This CDR3 comprises 16 residues. The germline V gene encodes CDR1 MGHRA and CDR2 YSYEKL. The chain's CDR3 is CASSQDRYRGDYGYTF. For the CDR3, the DNA is TGCGCCAGCAGCCAAGATCGATACAGGGGAGACTATGGCTATACCTTT.

With respect to this clonotype: Since the CDR3 does not end with the conserved phenylalanine or tryptophan, this likely comes from a read error. The V call is TRBV20-1, the J call TRBJ2-5, with TRBD2 as a possible D gene (6 bases). Germline V CDR1 and CDR2: DFQATT, SNEGSKA (reference sequence). The CDR3 runs 15 residues. This CDR3 reads CGASFGGSISGTQYI. CDR3 nucleotide sequence: TGCGGTGCTAGCTTTGGAGGGAGTATTAGTGGGACCCAGTACATC.

The chain links TRBV20-1 to TRBJ2-2; possibly TRBD2 for D (6 bases). The CDR3 extends over 11 amino acids. V gave up 4 bases and J gave up 9 bases, with 9 bases separating them. CDR1 is DFQATT, CDR2 SNEGSKA, per germline (reference sequence). As DNA, the CDR3 is TGCAGTGCTACGGGGGAGAGGGAGCTGTTTTTT. It translates to CSATGERELFF.

This chain uses TRBV29-1 with TRBJ1-6, with TRBD1 matching over 7 bases. CDR3 length equals 13 residues. Germline CDR1 is SQVTM and CDR2 is ANQGSEA. DNA for the CDR3: TGCAGAGTCGCCAGGGACAGAGATTCACCCCTCCACTTT. Its translation is CRVARDRDSPLHF.

As for this clonotype: No conserved phenylalanine or tryptophan ends this CDR3, so it is likely a read error. V gene TRBV20-1 combines with J gene TRBJ2-3, with 7 bases lining up with TRBD2. The germline V gene has CDR1 DFQATT and CDR2 SNEGSKA (reference sequence). CDR3 length equals 15 residues. CDR3 sequence (DNA): TGCAGTTCGAGTCGGGGCGGGAGTATCGCAGATTCGCAGTATTCT. As protein: CSSSRGGSIADSQYS.

In the case of this clonotype: Germline is not matched at one junction end, which may reflect a read error. The chain combines TRBV10-3 with TRBJ1-1, with 12 bases lining up with TRBD1. The CDR3 is 15 residues long. From germline, CDR1 is ENHRY and CDR2 SYGVKD. CDR3 residues: CAISGGQGAGTEAFF. The CDR3 bases are TGTGCCATCAGTGGGGGACAGGGGGCGGGCACTGAAGCTTTCTTC.

For this clonotype: An end of the junction differs from the germline gene, which may be a read error. J is TRBJ2-1 and V is TRBV2, with D perhaps matching TRBD2 (6 bases). The CDR3 runs to 14 residues. From germline, CDR1 is SNHLY and CDR2 FYNNEI. The DNA of the CDR3 is TGTGCCAGCAAAAAACTGGGGACTGACAATGAGCAGTTGTTC. This sequence encodes CASKKLGTDNEQLF. The entire variable domain, with the rest obtained from reference TRBV2 and TRBJ2-1, is as follows: EPEVTQTPSHQVTQMGQEVILRCVPISNHLYFYWYRQILGQKVEFLVSFYNNEISEKSEIFDDQFSVERPDGSNFTLKIRSTKLEDSAMYFCASKKLGTDNEQLFGPGTRLTVL.

With respect to this clonotype: Sequence at one end of the junction differs from germline and may be a read error. This rearrangement joins TRBV12-3 or TRBV12-4 to TRBJ2-2; no clear D gene. CDR3 length: 15 residues. In DNA, the CDR3 is TGTGCCAACAGTTCTGTTGACAACTACACCGGGGAGCTGTTTTTT. Residues: CANSSVDNYTGELFF.

This chain connects TRBV29-1 to TRBJ2-1; a weak D match, TRBD2 (6 bases). The length of the CDR3 is 15 residues. The germline V gene encodes CDR1 SQVTM and CDR2 ANQGSEA. Trimming took 4 bases from V and 5 from J, leaving 18 bases between them. As DNA, the CDR3 is TGCAGCGTTGGGTCAGGACTAACCAGCCACAATGAGCAGTTCTTC. Translated, it gives CSVGSGLTSHNEQFF.

CDR3 amino acids: CSVQKRTCGLQETQYF. CDR3 nucleotide sequence: TGCAGCGTCCAAAAGAGGACTTGCGGGTTACAAGAGACCCAGTACTTC. The chain carries TRBV29-1 and TRBJ2-5, with TRBD2 as a possible D gene (5 bases). The V end lost 6 bases, the J end lost 2 bases, and 22 bases lay between the germline ends. Germline CDR1 SQVTM, CDR2 ANQGSEA. The CDR3 loop spans 16 amino acids.

This clonotype was observed a handful of times. At one end the junction does not follow the germline gene, possibly because of a read error. V and J are TRBV20-1 and TRBJ1-5; perhaps TRBD1 as D (5 bases). The CDR3 consists of 15 residues. CDR1 DFQATT and CDR2 SNEGSKA come from the germline V gene (reference sequence). The DNA of the CDR3 is TGCAGTGCTGGTAGGGACTCTTATAGCGATCAGCCCCAGCATTTT. This codes for CSAGRDSYSDQPQHF.

With respect to this clonotype: No conserved phenylalanine or tryptophan ends this CDR3, so it is likely a read error. The V gene is TRBV29-1, the J gene TRBJ2-7; 7 bases map to TRBD1. This CDR3 comprises 15 residues. Germline V gives CDR1 SQVTM, CDR2 ANQGSEA. Trimming removed 5 bases from V and 7 bases from J; junction bases left unmatched: 17. For the CDR3, the DNA is TGCAGCGTTTGTATAAGGGGGCGGACCTTGGAGGAGCAGTACCTC. This gives the protein CSVCIRGRTLEEQYL.

By frequency in the sample, this clonotype is medium-sized. This chain connects TRBV11-2 to TRBJ1-3; no clear D. V lost 5 bases and J lost 0, with 14 bases in between. CDR1 is SGHAT, CDR2 FQNNGV, per germline. The CDR3 is made up of 16 amino acids. The CDR3 DNA is TGTGCCAGCAGCGGATTTGTAGCCAGCTCTGGAAACACCATATATTTT. Encoded protein: CASSGFVASSGNTIYF.

This clonotype was counted at least ten times. V is TRBV20-1 and J is TRBJ1-6; 8 positions match TRBD1. The CDR3 totals 16 residues. The trim removed 0 bases at V and 10 bases at J, leaving 11 bases unmatched. Per germline, CDR1 DFQATT and CDR2 SNEGSKA (reference sequence). CDR3 protein: CSARDQTTGVGSPLHF. CDR3 coding DNA: TGCAGTGCTAGAGATCAAACGACAGGGGTAGGCTCACCCCTCCACTTT.

To note about this clonotype: With a much larger clone just one base away, this may be a read error. The V call is TRBV5-1, the J call TRBJ1-4, with a weak D call TRBD1 (5 bases). The CDR3 length is 14 residues. V dropped 4 bases and J dropped 6 bases, with 13 bases sitting between them. The germline gives CDR1 SGHRS, CDR2 YFSETQ. CDR3 sequence (DNA): TGCGCCAGCAGCCGGCAAGGGGCAGATGAAAAACTGTTTTTT. The encoded protein is CASSRQGADEKLFF.

This clonotype appeared many times. The chain couples TRBV5-4 to TRBJ2-3, with 11 positions matching TRBD2. The CDR3 consists of 16 residues. Looked up from germline, CDR1 is SGHNT and CDR2 is YYREEE (reference sequence). Trimming at V came to 5 bases and at J to 1 base, leaving 6 bases not matched to a gene. CDR3 in DNA: TGTGCCAGCAGTTACGGGACTAGCGGACGCACAGATACGCAGTATTTT. Translating gives CASSYGTSGRTDTQYF. Combining the CDR3 with reference TRBV5-4 and TRBJ2-3 gives the whole variable domain ETGVTQSPTHLIKTRGQQVTLRCSSQSGHNTVSWYQQALGQGPQFIFQYYREEENGRGNFPPRFSGLQFPNYSSELNVNALELDDSALYLCASSYGTSGRTDTQYFGPGTRLTVL.

A note on this clonotype: Compared with germline, one end of the junction differs, possibly owing to a read error. The chain couples TRBV29-1 to TRBJ2-6, with D possibly matching TRBD1 (6 bases). Germline CDR1 is SQVTM and CDR2 is ANQGSEA. The CDR3 loop spans 13 amino acids. CDR3 residues: CSVRGVGANVQTF. The CDR3 bases are TGCAGCGTAAGAGGCGTGGGGGCCAACGTCCAGACTTTC.

Turning to this clonotype: This clone may be a read error of a much larger clone one base away. The CDR3 ends on some other residue instead of the conserved phenylalanine or tryptophan, so this is likely a read error. No DNA is shown, since the ends of the CDR3 on it are uncertain; the CDR3 is the one TCRdb lists. This chain connects TRBV28 to TRBJ1-6; the table's D call, TRBD1, has no DNA check behind it. Germline V gene data show CDR1 as MDHEN and CDR2 as SYDVKM. From its first to its last residue, the CDR3 has 14 amino acids. This CDR3 reads CASSTKTGTGDHHL.

This clonotype came up a few times. Compared with germline, one end of the junction differs, possibly owing to a read error. V gene TRBV11-2 combines with J gene TRBJ2-3, with D unresolved. Germline CDR1 reads SGHAT; CDR2 reads FQNNGV. The CDR3 covers 12 residues. CDR3 amino acids: CASSHSTDMQYF. The DNA for the CDR3 is TGTGCCAGCAGCCATAGCACAGATATGCAGTATTTT.

Remarks on this clonotype: Germline and junction disagree at one end, which may indicate a read error. The rearrangement joins TRBV20-1 to TRBJ1-1; 7 positions agree with TRBD1. The CDR3 has 13 residues. Germline CDR1 reads DFQATT; CDR2 reads SNEGSKA (reference sequence). The CDR3 DNA reads TGCATTGCTAAAAGGACAGGGAACACTGAAGCTTTCTTT. Its protein product is CIAKRTGNTEAFF.

Remarks on this clonotype: The junction does not match germline at one end; this may be a read error. The CDR3 loop is CSARVYAPNEKLLF. The CDR3 DNA reads TGCAGTGCTAGAGTGTACGCTCCTAACGAAAAACTGTTGTTT. This sequence joins TRBV20-1 and TRBJ1-4; no clear D gene. Germline CDR1 and CDR2: DFQATT and SNEGSKA (reference sequence). There are 14 residues in the CDR3.